The 15 T cell receptor beta chains below all came from one sample that was sequenced in a study of T cells in Graves' hyperthyroidism and ophthalmopathy. TCR beta CDR3 region amplification was performed from RNA transcripts. The HTBI primer set served for first-round RT-PCR of the TCR CDR3. TCRdb reanalysed the multiplex PCR reads using MiXCR and keeps one entry per CDR3 protein. The top ten hold around 8% of the sample, which has roughly 740,000 distinct CDR3 sequences, roughly 15% seen once. The material sequenced was blood. These TCRs come from a man aged 18 to 29 with Graves' hyperthyroidism.

This clonotype has ten or more counts. The CDR3 sequence is CASSRTGFGPSYEQYF. DNA for the CDR3: TGTGCCAGCAGTCGGACAGGGTTCGGTCCCTCCTACGAGCAGTACTTC. This rearrangement joins TRBV28 to TRBJ2-7; 8 bases are shared with TRBD1. Germline V lookup: CDR1 MDHEN, CDR2 SYDVKM. Losses at the gene ends were 5 bases for V and 0 bases for J; bases not matched to a gene: 9. The CDR3 runs 16 residues.

This clonotype showed up many times. This rearrangement joins TRBV28 to TRBJ1-5; no clear D gene. The length of the CDR3 is 13 residues. The germline CDR1 and CDR2 sequences are MDHEN and SYDVKM. Trimming took off 2 bases at V and 10 bases at J, with 12 bases between the two ends. CDR3 protein: CASSLETSGPQHF. The CDR3 coding sequence is TGTGCCAGCAGTTTAGAGACGTCGGGCCCCCAGCATTTT.

This clonotype appeared many times. As DNA, the CDR3 is TGTGCCAGCAGCCCAATACTCAAGACAGGCAACTACGAGCAGTACTTC. Translated, it gives CASSPILKTGNYEQYF. The J gene is TRBJ2-7, the V gene TRBV6-1; D possibly corresponds to TRBD1 (6 bases). CDR1 MNHNS and CDR2 SASEGT come from the germline V gene. The CDR3 extends over 16 amino acids. Between the trimmed V and J ends, which lost 6 bases and 3 bases, there was a span of 21 bases.

In its sample, this clonotype was seen many times. The chain combines TRBV28 with TRBJ2-6; TRBD2 agrees at 9 bases. This CDR3 region has 18 residues. The ends lost 4 bases at V and 1 base at J; junction bases unmatched: 8. Germline V gene lookup returns CDR1 MDHEN and CDR2 SYDVKM. CDR3 in amino acids: CASSSLGTSSSGANVLTF. The DNA for the CDR3 is TGTGCCAGCAGTTCGCTCGGGACTAGCTCGTCTGGGGCCAACGTCCTGACTTTC.

The chain has TRBV3-1 and TRBJ2-1; D remains ambiguous. The V gene's germline CDR1 is LGHDT and CDR2 YNNKEL (reference sequence). CDR3 length: 14 amino acids. The V gene lost 0 bases and the J gene lost 8 bases, with 11 bases spanning the gap. The CDR3 is CASSQDRAGHEQFF. CDR3 in DNA: TGTGCCAGCAGCCAAGATAGGGCAGGCCATGAGCAGTTCTTC.

This clonotype was counted at least ten times. The V gene is TRBV3-1, the J gene TRBJ2-3, with 9 bases aligning to TRBD2. This CDR3 contains 16 residues. Trimming took 1 base from V and 4 from J; bases not matched to a gene: 6. The V gene's germline CDR1 is LGHDT and CDR2 YNNKEL (reference sequence). The CDR3 DNA reads TGTGCCAGCAGCCAAGGCCTAGCGGGAAACTCAGATACGCAGTATTTT. Translated, it gives CASSQGLAGNSDTQYF.

The sample holds one count of this clonotype. This chain joins TRBV6-4 and TRBJ2-1; 9 bases fit TRBD1. V was clipped by 4 bases and J by 8 bases; unmatched bases: 9. CDR3 length equals 15 residues. CDR1 is MRHNA, CDR2 SNTAGT, per germline. The CDR3: CASSVSHRGRDEQFF. CDR3 nucleotide sequence: TGTGCCAGCAGTGTATCTCACAGGGGGCGGGATGAGCAGTTCTTC.

The chain recombines TRBV19 with TRBJ1-3; D is undetermined. This CDR3 comprises 14 residues. Germline values: CDR1 LNHDA, CDR2 SQIVND (reference sequence). Trimming pared 3 bases from V and 2 bases from J, leaving 8 bases between. This CDR3 reads CASSMSGPGNTIYF. The CDR3 DNA reads TGTGCCAGTAGTATGTCAGGCCCTGGAAACACCATATATTTT.

This clonotype appeared a few times. V gene TRBV28 combines with J gene TRBJ1-1; 9 nucleotides line up with TRBD1. The CDR3 is 14 amino acids. J lost 8 bases, V lost 8 bases, and 12 bases had no gene match. The germline V gene encodes CDR1 MDHEN and CDR2 SYDVKM. CDR3 in amino acids: CASETTGGLKEAFF. The CDR3 coding sequence is TGTGCCAGCGAAACAACAGGGGGCCTTAAAGAAGCTTTCTTT.

About this clonotype itself: Given a much more abundant clone one base away, this may be a read error. The chain is built from TRBV7-2 and TRBJ2-2; the D is unclear. Germline CDR1 is SGHTA and CDR2 is FQGNSA. The CDR3 has 17 amino acids. V lost 5 bases and J 0 bases, leaving 16 bases between the germline ends. In DNA, the CDR3 is TGTGCCAGCAGCATAAGTAGGGTTCATGCGAACACCGGGGAGCTGTTTTTT. This codes for CASSISRVHANTGELFF.

With regard to this clonotype: The junction and the germline gene differ at one end; a read error may be behind it. The chain combines TRBV28 with TRBJ2-2, with 7 bases aligning to TRBD2. CDR1 MDHEN and CDR2 SYDVKM come from the germline V gene. The CDR3 consists of 15 residues. The CDR3 reads CASSFYGRVGGGLFF. For the CDR3, the DNA is TGTGCCAGCAGTTTTTACGGCCGTGTGGGCGGGGGGCTGTTTTTT.

This clonotype has ten or more counts. This chain's CDR3 is CASSTTGTGVSEQYF. The DNA of the CDR3 is TGTGCCAGCAGCACCACCGGGACAGGGGTTAGCGAGCAGTACTTC. This chain joins TRBV28 and TRBJ2-7, with TRBD1 matching over 10 bases. Germline loops: CDR1 MDHEN, CDR2 SYDVKM. This CDR3 is 15 amino acids long. V was clipped by 6 bases and J by 6 bases; unmatched bases: 11.

As to this clonotype: Possible read error: a much larger clone is one base away. The chain carries TRBV12-3 or TRBV12-4 and TRBJ1-5, with 10 bases identical to TRBD1. The length of the CDR3 is 16 residues. DNA of the CDR3: TGTGCCAGCAGCCCGACAGGGGGCGCAGGCAATCAGCCCCGGCATTTT. Translating it yields CASSPTGGAGNQPRHF.

This clonotype has ten or more counts. The J gene is TRBJ2-7, the V gene TRBV27, with 8 bases matching TRBD1. The CDR3 has 14 amino acids. V gave up 6 bases and J gave up 0 bases; unmatched junction bases: 4. The V gene's germline CDR1 is MNHEY and CDR2 SMNVEV (reference sequence). Here the CDR3 reads CASRRTGFSYEQYF. The CDR3 region has the DNA TGTGCCAGCAGGCGGACAGGGTTCTCCTACGAGCAGTACTTC.

This clonotype was counted many times. The chain couples TRBV30 to TRBJ1-6, with 11 positions matching TRBD1. This CDR3 spans 16 amino acids. Trimming at V came to 4 bases and at J to 8 bases, leaving 10 bases not matched to a gene. In germline, CDR1 is GTSNPN, CDR2 SVGIG (reference sequence). This CDR3 reads CAWKLSRDRGDSPLHF. The CDR3, as DNA: TGTGCCTGGAAGTTGTCGAGGGACAGGGGGGATTCACCCCTCCACTTT.